Below are 21 T cell receptor beta chains sequenced from a single sample in a study of CD8+CD57+ T cells in acquired aplastic anemia. Genomic DNA acted as the template from which TCR beta VDJ combination and CDR3 sequence profiling were carried out. TCRdb processed the reads anew with MiXCR; each CDR3 protein has one entry. The data show approximately 120,000 distinct CDR3 sequences, about two fifths seen once. By flow cytometry, patients selected for sequencing had shown an expansion of CD8+CD57+ cells. Sequencing was done on a sample of sorted CD4+, CD8+, or CD8+CD57+ T cells (not recorded which) from PBMCs. The receptors shown here come from a human donor with aplastic anemia.

The chain recombines TRBV5-6 with TRBJ1-1; D not resolved. Germline assignment: CDR1 SGHDT and CDR2 YYEEEE. This CDR3 comprises 11 residues. Trimming removed 9 bases at V and 3 bases at J, with 9 bases between. CDR3 DNA sequence: TGTGCCAACTCCTGGGACACTGAAGCTTTCTTT. Its translation: CANSWDTEAFF.

The rearrangement links TRBV20-1 to TRBJ1-2; no reliable D call. V lost 6 bases, J lost 5 bases, and 19 bases lay in between. The CDR3 is made up of 14 amino acids. CDR1 is DFQATT and CDR2 is SNEGSKA in the germline V gene (reference sequence). CDR3 loop: CSASSSGGGYGYTF. The CDR3 coding sequence is TGCAGTGCCAGCAGTTCGGGAGGAGGGTATGGCTACACCTTC.

This clonotype was observed a handful of times. A much bigger clone sits one base away, suggesting this may be a read error. This rearrangement joins TRBV12-3 or TRBV12-4 to TRBJ1-6; D is unclear. V lost 2 bases, J lost 19 bases, and 15 bases lay in between. CDR3 length: 12 amino acids. The CDR3 reads CASSLQEGLGHF. In DNA form, the CDR3 reads TGTGCCAGCAGTTTACAGGAGGGTCTAGGACACTTT.

This clonotype was recorded at least ten times. The V call is TRBV19, the J call TRBJ1-4; the match to TRBD1 covers 8 bases. With 6 bases clipped from V and 10 bases from J, the junction kept 13 bases outside the gene matches. This CDR3 is 15 amino acids long. In germline, CDR1 is LNHDA, CDR2 SQIVND (reference sequence). The CDR3 sequence: CASRPTGTGSVKLFF. CDR3 in DNA: TGTGCCAGTAGACCAACCGGGACAGGATCGGTAAAACTGTTTTTT.

The chain is built from TRBV10-2 and TRBJ1-4; D perhaps matches TRBD1 (6 bases). Trimming cost V 0 bases and J 8 bases, with 13 bases left between them. CDR1 is WSHSY, CDR2 SAAADI, per germline. CDR3 size: 15 residues. CDR3 coding DNA: TGCGCCAGCAGTGAGTCCACAGGGTCTGGGGAAAAACTGTTTTTT. This gives the protein CASSESTGSGEKLFF.

This clonotype was observed a single time. The genes are TRBV7-2 and TRBJ1-2; 7 bases map to TRBD1. The CDR3 consists of 13 residues. Germline loops: CDR1 SGHTA, CDR2 FQGNSA. Trimming cost V 5 bases and J 6 bases; bases outside gene matches: 6. The CDR3 region has the DNA TGTGCCAGCAGCAAACAGGGGCTTAATGGCTACACCTTC. Translating it yields CASSKQGLNGYTF.

This clonotype was recorded many times. The chain employs TRBV5-6 and TRBJ1-6; TRBD1 is a possible D gene (5 bases). With 4 bases removed from V and 0 bases from J, the gap between germline ends came to 14 bases. CDR1 is SGHDT, CDR2 YYEEEE, per germline. The length of the CDR3 is 17 residues. CDR3 in amino acids: CASSVGHSSSYNSPLHF. DNA for the CDR3: TGTGCCAGCAGCGTTGGACATTCCAGCTCCTATAATTCACCCCTCCACTTT. The full variable domain, its missing parts supplied by reference TRBV5-6 and TRBJ1-6, is DAGVTQSPTHLIKTRGQQVTLRCSPKSGHDTVSWYQQALGQGPQFIFQYYEEEERQRGNFPDRFSGHQFPNYSSELNVNALLLGDSALYLCASSVGHSSSYNSPLHFGNGTRLTVT.

This clonotype appeared many times. The chain employs TRBV10-3 and TRBJ2-1; the D gene is possibly TRBD2 (6 bases). Germline CDR1 ENHRY, CDR2 SYGVKD. The germline V and J ends were trimmed by 6 bases and 6 bases, with 9 bases remaining between them. CDR3 length: 12 residues. The chain's CDR3 is CAIRGLPNEQFF. The DNA for the CDR3 is TGTGCCATCAGGGGACTCCCCAATGAGCAGTTCTTC.

V gene TRBV29-1 combines with J gene TRBJ1-1, with a weak D call TRBD1 (5 bases). V lost 8 bases and J 3 bases, leaving 13 bases between the germline ends. Germline V gene lookup returns CDR1 SQVTM and CDR2 ANQGSEA. This CDR3 is 12 amino acids long. The CDR3 nucleotides read TGCAGCCCCAGGGAGAGTGACACTGAAGCTTTCTTT. Protein sequence: CSPRESDTEAFF.

Concerning this clonotype: It may be a read error: a sequence one base away is much more abundant. The chain recombines TRBV20-1 with TRBJ2-3, with 15 bases identical to TRBD2. There are 19 residues in the CDR3. Germline CDR1 is DFQATT and CDR2 is SNEGSKA (reference sequence). CDR3 DNA: TGCAGTGCTTCGCCGGGACTAGCGGGGGGTCTACCATTTTCGGATACGCAGTTTTTT. Translation gives CSASPGLAGGLPFSDTQFF.

As to this clonotype: An end of the junction differs from the germline gene, which may be a read error. This sequence joins TRBV19 and TRBJ1-3, with 8 nucleotides matching TRBD1. This CDR3 has 13 residues. Germline V gene lookup returns CDR1 LNHDA and CDR2 SQIVND (reference sequence). CDR3 loop: CATQGAPGNTIHF. The CDR3 nucleotides are TGTGCCACTCAGGGGGCACCTGGGAACACCATACATTTT. The variable domain in full, completed from reference TRBV19 and TRBJ1-3, reads DGGITQSPKYLFRKEGQNVTLSCEQNLNHDAMYWYRQDPGQGLRLIYYSQIVNDFQKGDIAEGYSVSREKKESFPLTVTSAQKNPTAFYLCATQGAPGNTIHFGEGSWLTVV.

This clonotype was found a few times. CDR3 DNA: TGTGCCAGCAGCCCGTCCGAGGACAGGGTCACACCCCTCCACTTT. Translated, it gives CASSPSEDRVTPLHF. The chain employs TRBV9 and TRBJ1-6; 8 bases align to TRBD1. CDR3 size: 15 residues. In germline, CDR1 is SGDLS, CDR2 YYNGEE. With 4 bases clipped from V and 11 bases from J, the junction kept 11 bases outside the gene matches.

This clonotype was counted between two and nine times. The CDR3 region has the DNA TGTGCCAGCAGCGCCACCGGGGGAGGGGACAATGAGCAGTTCTTC. Translation: CASSATGGGDNEQFF. This chain connects TRBV11-1 to TRBJ2-1, with TRBD2 identical over 7 bases. In germline, CDR1 is SGHAT, CDR2 FQDESV (reference sequence). The CDR3 contains 15 residues. The V segment lost 5 bases and the J segment 5 bases; nucleotides outside the gene matches: 9.

This clonotype was seen only a few times. V is TRBV28 and J is TRBJ2-7; D possibly corresponds to TRBD1 (6 bases). This CDR3 comprises 14 residues. Per germline, CDR1 MDHEN and CDR2 SYDVKM. V lost 5 bases and J lost 3, with 14 bases in between. The CDR3 DNA follows: TGTGCCAGCAGTATGACAGGCCTATTCTACGAGCAGTACTTC. Protein sequence: CASSMTGLFYEQYF.

As to this clonotype: This may come from a read error, since a much larger clone is one base off. V gene TRBV5-6 combines with J gene TRBJ1-1, with D possibly being TRBD1 (5 bases). V was cut by 7 bases and J by 0 bases, with 22 bases left in between. The CDR3 spans 17 residues. CDR1 is SGHDT and CDR2 is YYEEEE in the germline V gene. For the CDR3, the DNA is TGTGCCAGCGACATATGGCAAGGGGCTGTCATGAACACTGAAGCTTTCTTT. Translated, it gives CASDIWQGAVMNTEAFF.

In this sample, this clonotype turned up many times. The chain links TRBV20-1 to TRBJ1-1; weak D call: TRBD1 (5 bases). Trimming shortened V by 3 bases and J by 1 base, and 12 bases separated the two germline ends. The CDR3 is made up of 14 amino acids. Germline V lookup: CDR1 DFQATT, CDR2 SNEGSKA (reference sequence). CDR3 nucleotides: TGCAGTGCTAGGGGTCAGGGAGGGAACACTGAAGCTTTCTTT. Translating gives CSARGQGGNTEAFF.

The rearrangement uses TRBV29-1 and TRBJ1-2; 8 bases agree with TRBD1. V lost 6 bases and J lost 10; bases outside the gene matches: 10. CDR1 is SQVTM, CDR2 ANQGSEA, per germline. CDR3 size: 12 residues. This CDR3 reads CSVPGGEGFYTF. Here the CDR3 DNA reads TGCAGCGTCCCAGGGGGCGAAGGTTTCTACACCTTC.

This chain links TRBV2 with TRBJ2-7; no clear D gene. Germline lookup yields CDR1 SNHLY and CDR2 FYNNEI. The CDR3 is 12 residues long. V lost 4 bases and J lost 1, with 5 bases in between. CDR3 protein: CASSGRSYEQYF. As DNA, the CDR3 is TGTGCCAGCAGTGGTAGGTCCTACGAGCAGTACTTC.

Notes on this clonotype: A single base separates this from a much larger clone, so it may be a read error. CDR3 loop: CASSRVGRGLEQFF. The CDR3 coding sequence is TGTGCCAGCAGCCGAGTTGGCAGGGGGCTTGAGCAGTTCTTC. The chain employs TRBV3-1 and TRBJ2-1, with 8 bases aligning to TRBD1. V trimming: 4 bases; J trimming: 9 bases; junction bases outside the gene matches: 8. CDR3 size: 14 residues. Germline values: CDR1 LGHDT, CDR2 YNNKEL (reference sequence).

This clonotype came up a few times. This rearrangement joins TRBV29-1 to TRBJ1-1, with D possibly matching TRBD1 (5 bases). V was shortened by 4 bases and J by 1 base, with 16 bases between the two germline ends. The CDR3 spans 15 residues. Germline V gene data show CDR1 as SQVTM and CDR2 as ANQGSEA. The CDR3 nucleotides are TGCAGCGTTGTGCTGGGGGGTACAGCGAACACTGAAGCTTTCTTT. This codes for CSVVLGGTANTEAFF.

V and J are TRBV10-3 and TRBJ1-5; 9 bases line up with TRBD1. The CDR3 runs to 15 residues. CDR1 and CDR2 from the germline V gene are ENHRY and SYGVKD. The V and J ends lost 6 bases and 1 base, in that order; junction bases with no gene match: 4. CDR3 sequence reads: CAISAGTGSNQPQHF. Here the CDR3 DNA reads TGTGCCATCAGCGCTGGGACAGGGAGCAATCAGCCCCAGCATTTT.